The rows below give T cell receptor beta chains drawn from one sample of a study of Graves' ophthalmopathy and Graves' hyperthyroidism. TCRdb re-derived calls from the multiplex PCR reads in MiXCR, one entry per CDR3 protein. This table holds roughly 300,000 distinct CDR3 sequences, roughly a sixth found once. Sample: peripheral blood. The receptors shown here come from an adult man with Graves' ophthalmopathy. Each CDR3 is given with its conserved first and last residue.

TRBV7-8 | CASSSRYISGTGVSEQYF
TRBV28 | CATSPPTGTAYTEAFF
TRBV24-1 | CATEDNQETQYF
TRBV15 | CATSSGTGNTGELFF
TRBV28 | CASQTGVTEAFF
TRBV10-3 | CAISNQGRTGDTIYF
TRBV7-8 | CASSKSIGQAEETQYF
TRBV6-2/TRBV6-3 | CASSDRGGETFF
TRBV11-1 | CASSPQWGQGFLGTEAFF
TRBV6-2/TRBV6-3 | CASSYSIQGRSGDTGELFF
TRBV12-3/TRBV12-4 | CASSLGADQPQHF
TRBV28 | CASSLYLGRIDKETQYF
TRBV5-1 | CASGQGEETQYF
TRBV27 | CASSPAEGGYEQYF
TRBV4-2 | CASSQGALNTEAFF
TRBV30 | CAWSRTATGVDGYTF
TRBV20-1 | CSASGTGGAMNTEAFF
TRBV19 | CASSMGGHQTYEQYF
TRBV30 | CAWSVVTGRNVAFF
TRBV5-1 | CASSLDFRGDNSPLHF
TRBV7-9 | CASEGAFAPYEQYF
TRBV7-2 | CASSSRQGGTGELFF
TRBV2 | CASSAAGTVYGYTF
TRBV12-3/TRBV12-4 | CASSFQGNSPLHF
TRBV6-2/TRBV6-3 | CASSYSSLAPDRQQETQYF
TRBV7-8 | CASSLWSGRLEPQHF
TRBV7-2 | CASTGGAEQYF
TRBV19 | CASSSGLAEPQHF
TRBV7-8 | CAGSVAGGPKTQYF
TRBV7-3 | CASSDHPGQGHQETQYF
TRBV5-6 | CASSHRTGFYGYTF
TRBV19 | CASSKDRGRGNTEAFF
TRBV6-2/TRBV6-3 | CASSYRIGTEAFF
TRBV28 | CASSLSAEPYNEQYF
TRBV28 | CASSFTGNQPQHF
TRBV2 | CASRRDRGNRYTF
TRBV10-3 | CATQDGNYGYTF
TRBV6-5 | CASSYSSPGVSGNTIYF
TRBV14 | CASSQVLASEQYF
TRBV7-6 | CASSPTGLAGVGRKNIQYF
TRBV20-1 | CSARGRPGVPMTEAFF